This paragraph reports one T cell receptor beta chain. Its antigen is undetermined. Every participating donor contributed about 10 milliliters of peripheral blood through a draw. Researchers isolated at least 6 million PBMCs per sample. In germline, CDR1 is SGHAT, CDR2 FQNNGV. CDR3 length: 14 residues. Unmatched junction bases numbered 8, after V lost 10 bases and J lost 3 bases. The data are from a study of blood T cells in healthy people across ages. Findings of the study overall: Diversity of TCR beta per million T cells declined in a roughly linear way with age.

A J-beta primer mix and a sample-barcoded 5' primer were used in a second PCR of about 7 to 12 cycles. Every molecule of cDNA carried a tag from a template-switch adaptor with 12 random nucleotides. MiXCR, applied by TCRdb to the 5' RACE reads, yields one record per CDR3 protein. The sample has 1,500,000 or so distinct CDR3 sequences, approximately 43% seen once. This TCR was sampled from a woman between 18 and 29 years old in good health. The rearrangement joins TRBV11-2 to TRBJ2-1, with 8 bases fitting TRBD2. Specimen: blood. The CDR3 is CATPAGENYNEQFF. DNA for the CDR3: TGTGCCACCCCAGCGGGAGAGAACTACAATGAGCAGTTCTTC.